This TCR beta chain was obtained from a study of blood T cell repertoires in COVID-19. Overall study context: Samples came from the United States, Italy and Spain, spanning acute and convalescent COVID-19.

This CDR3 is 12 amino acids long. Per the germline V gene, CDR1 is SNHLY and CDR2 is FYNNEI. With 8 bases removed from V and 5 bases from J, the gap between germline ends came to 12 bases. Original processing methods: Reference gene primer amplification gave estimated nucleated cell counts. The protocol was immunoSEQ multiplex PCR, while the TCRdb copy is restricted to in-frame clones and leaves out a portion. V and J calls and clone size come straight from that table; D and trimming were deduced from the DNA. The repertoire holds around 190,000 clones, around 88% seen once, with 5.6% in the top ten. This clone was counted between two and nine times.

This chain uses TRBV2 with TRBJ1-1; D gene uncertain. Sequenced: PBMCs or T cells enriched from blood (not recorded which). The clonotype was recovered from a man between 35 and 55 years old with acute COVID-19. CDR3 DNA: TGTGCCAGCGTAGTGGGGAGGACTGAAGCTTTCTTT. This encodes CASVVGRTEAFF.